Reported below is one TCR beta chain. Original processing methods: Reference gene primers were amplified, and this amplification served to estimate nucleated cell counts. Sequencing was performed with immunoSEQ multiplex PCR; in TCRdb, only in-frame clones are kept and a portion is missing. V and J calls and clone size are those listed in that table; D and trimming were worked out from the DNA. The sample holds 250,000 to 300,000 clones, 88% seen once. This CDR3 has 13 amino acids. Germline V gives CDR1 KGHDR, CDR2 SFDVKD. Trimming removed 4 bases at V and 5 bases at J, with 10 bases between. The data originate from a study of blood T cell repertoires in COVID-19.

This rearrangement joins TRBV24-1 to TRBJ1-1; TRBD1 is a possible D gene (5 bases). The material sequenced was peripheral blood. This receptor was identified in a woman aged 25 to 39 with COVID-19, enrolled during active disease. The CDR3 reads CATSDRQGTEAFF. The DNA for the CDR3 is TGTGCCACCAGTGACCGGCAGGGTACTGAAGCTTTCTTT.